The next 23 T cell receptor beta chains were all read from a single sample in a study of T cell repertoires in cytomegalovirus infection. No cognate antigen is known for these TCRs. TCRdb re-called the reads with MiXCR, one entry per CDR3 protein. The repertoire has approximately 30,000 distinct CDR3 sequences, around 20% of them found once; the top ten carry 65% to 85%. The input for sequencing was CD8+ T cells from cultured PBMCs, taken from culture after CMV antigen stimulation. The receptors were sampled from a human donor in good health (CMV status not recorded). Some clones in this sample may be carry-over from other donors' samples.

This clonotype has more than one count but fewer than ten. The gene calls are TRBV7-2 and TRBJ2-7; tentatively, D is TRBD2 (6 bases). Deletions cut 5 bases from V and 4 bases from J, with 15 bases between. Germline V gene lookup returns CDR1 SGHTA and CDR2 FQGNSA. The CDR3 spans 14 residues. This chain's CDR3 is CASSPPRGGYEQYF. The CDR3 DNA follows: TGTGCCAGCAGCCCCCCTCGGGGAGGTTACGAGCAGTACTTC.

V usage is TRBV12-3 or TRBV12-4 and J usage is TRBJ2-1, with D possibly called TRBD1 or TRBD2 (5 bases each). V gave up 6 bases and J gave up 1 base, with 19 bases separating them. The CDR3 totals 17 residues. The CDR3 sequence: CASSLRDAEWSYNEQFF. The CDR3 DNA reads TGTGCCAGCAGCCTCCGGGACGCTGAGTGGTCCTACAATGAGCAGTTCTTC.

This clonotype came up once. This chain joins TRBV7-2 and TRBJ1-5, with D possibly matching TRBD1 (6 bases). The CDR3 has 15 amino acids. V was cut by 5 bases and J by 6 bases, with 17 bases left in between. The germline gives CDR1 SGHTA, CDR2 FQGNSA. This CDR3 is CASSQNWGALQPQHF. The CDR3 DNA reads as TGTGCCAGCAGCCAAAATTGGGGGGCGCTTCAGCCCCAGCATTTT.

Here the CDR3 reads CASSHAGEGYNEQFF. For the CDR3, the DNA is TGCGCCAGCAGCCATGCGGGAGAGGGATACAATGAGCAGTTCTTC. The V call is TRBV4-3, the J call TRBJ2-1; TRBD2 aligns across 7 bases. The length of the CDR3 is 15 residues. Germline V gene data show CDR1 as LGHNA and CDR2 as YSLEER. V gave up 3 bases and J gave up 4 bases; unmatched junction bases: 6.

This clonotype was observed a handful of times. This chain joins TRBV6-2 or TRBV6-3 and TRBJ2-3, with D unresolved. V gave up 1 base and J gave up 2 bases, with 13 bases separating them. CDR3 length: 16 amino acids. Per the germline V gene, CDR1 is MNHEY and CDR2 is SVGEGT. DNA of the CDR3: TGTGCCAGCAGTTACTGGGAATCGGAGAACACAGATACGCAGTATTTT. This codes for CASSYWESENTDTQYF.

The chain has TRBV7-9 and TRBJ2-3, with a possible D match to TRBD1 (6 bases). Germline lookup yields CDR1 SEHNR and CDR2 FQNEAQ (reference sequence). The CDR3 totals 15 residues. Trimming cost V 1 base and J 2 bases, with 10 bases left between them. In DNA, the CDR3 is TGTGCCAGCAGCTTAGTGCAGGGGACCACAGATACGCAGTATTTT. Protein sequence: CASSLVQGTTDTQYF.

This chain links TRBV6-8 with TRBJ2-7, with D possibly being TRBD2 (6 bases). V lost 6 bases and J 1 base, leaving 13 bases between the germline ends. The CDR3 contains 14 residues. CDR1 and CDR2 from the germline V gene are MNHGY and SAAAGT. The CDR3 DNA is TGTGCCAGCAGCTTCCTCGGGGGATCCTACGAGCAGTACTTC. Its protein is CASSFLGGSYEQYF.

This sequence joins TRBV6-2 or TRBV6-3 and TRBJ1-5; D remains ambiguous. The CDR3 length is 13 residues. CDR1 and CDR2 from the germline V gene are MNHEY and SVGEGT. V lost 0 bases and J lost 7, with 7 bases in between. This CDR3 reads CASSYSPGQPQHF. In DNA, the CDR3 is TGTGCCAGCAGTTACTCTCCAGGCCAGCCCCAGCATTTT.

The chain combines TRBV11-2 with TRBJ1-5; D may be TRBD1 (5 bases). In germline, CDR1 is SGHAT, CDR2 FQNNGV. The V end was cut by 1 base, the J end by 4 bases, with 11 bases between. The CDR3 runs 15 residues. DNA of the CDR3: TGTGCCAGCAGCTTAGGGGGGGTAAAGAATCAGCCCCAGCATTTT. This encodes CASSLGGVKNQPQHF.

In this sample, this clonotype turned up a few times. The gene calls are TRBV7-6 and TRBJ1-1, with D unresolved. In germline, CDR1 is SGHVS, CDR2 FNYEAQ. This CDR3 has 12 amino acids. The ends were cut back, 1 base at V and 10 bases at J, with 10 bases in the middle. The CDR3 here is CASSLDGHGAFF. For the CDR3, the DNA is TGTGCCAGCAGCTTAGACGGCCACGGAGCTTTCTTT.

This clonotype was picked up a small number of times. One end of the junction is discordant with germline, which a read error may explain. V usage is TRBV4-2 and J usage is TRBJ2-1; tentatively, D is TRBD1 (6 bases). The CDR3 has 15 amino acids. Germline CDR1 LGHNA, CDR2 YNFKEQ. CDR3 in DNA: TGTGCCAGCGGCCATCGACAGGAACCTTACAATGAGCAGTTCTTC. As protein: CASGHRQEPYNEQFF.

The CDR3 region is CASRTPGENTEAFF. Here the CDR3 DNA reads TGTGCCAGCAGAACCCCGGGGGAGAACACTGAAGCTTTCTTT. The chain combines TRBV6-6 with TRBJ1-1; possibly TRBD1 for D (5 bases). The length of the CDR3 is 14 residues. Deletions cut 6 bases from V and 1 base from J, with 12 bases between. CDR1 and CDR2 (germline): MNHNY, SVGAGI (reference sequence).

This sequence joins TRBV6-2 or TRBV6-3 and TRBJ1-2, with D uncertain. The CDR3 is 16 residues long. V shed 0 bases and J shed 5 bases, with 16 bases lying between them. Germline lookup yields CDR1 MNHEY and CDR2 SVGEGT. CDR3 coding DNA: TGTGCCAGCAGTTACTCCTTGACCGACGTTAAATATGGCTACACCTTC. Encoded protein: CASSYSLTDVKYGYTF.

This chain connects TRBV7-2 to TRBJ1-1; D not resolved. V was cut by 2 bases and J by 3 bases, with 4 bases left in between. Germline CDR1 is SGHTA and CDR2 is FQGNSA. This CDR3 is 12 amino acids long. The CDR3 loop is CASSLTDTEAFF. In DNA, the CDR3 is TGTGCCAGCAGCTTAACCGACACTGAAGCTTTCTTT.

The chain couples TRBV7-2 to TRBJ2-7; D call uncertain. The CDR3 loop spans 13 amino acids. CDR1 and CDR2 (germline): SGHTA, FQGNSA. V dropped 2 bases and J dropped 2 bases, with 7 bases sitting between them. The CDR3: CASSLYEAYEQYF. The CDR3, as DNA: TGTGCCAGCAGCTTATATGAAGCCTACGAGCAGTACTTC.

This clonotype was seen a handful of times. The genes are TRBV4-3 and TRBJ1-2, with unresolved D. The CDR3 has 15 residues. The germline gives CDR1 LGHNA, CDR2 YSLEER. Trimming pared 0 bases from V and 8 bases from J, leaving 16 bases between. The CDR3 spells CASSQETGLFWGYTF. The CDR3 nucleotides are TGCGCCAGCAGCCAAGAGACGGGTTTATTTTGGGGCTACACCTTC.

The V and J genes are TRBV12-3 or TRBV12-4 and TRBJ1-2; possible D gene TRBD1, 5 bases. V dropped 8 bases and J dropped 3 bases, with 13 bases sitting between them. The CDR3 is made up of 13 amino acids. In nucleotides, the CDR3 is TGTGCCAGCGCCGCAACAGGCTACTATGGCTACACCTTC. Amino acids: CASAATGYYGYTF.

The sample holds a few counts of this clonotype. This chain connects TRBV7-2 to TRBJ2-5; 8 nucleotides agree with TRBD2. Germline assignment: CDR1 SGHTA and CDR2 FQGNSA. The CDR3 spans 16 residues. With V trimmed by 2 bases and J by 5 bases, 10 bases remained unmatched. The CDR3 DNA follows: TGTGCCAGCAGCTTATTTCGGGGGGGCGGTACGGAGACCCAGTACTTC. Its protein product is CASSLFRGGGTETQYF.

This chain links TRBV30 with TRBJ2-6; perhaps D is TRBD1 or TRBD2 (5 bases each). This CDR3 is built from 14 residues. Germline assignment: CDR1 GTSNPN and CDR2 SVGIG (reference sequence). The V gene lost 1 base and the J gene lost 3 bases, with 7 bases spanning the gap. The CDR3 bases are TGTGCCTGGAGTGAGGGGAGTGGGGCCAACGTCCTGACTTTC. Translating gives CAWSEGSGANVLTF. The full variable domain, rest sourced from reference TRBV30 and TRBJ2-6, is SQTIHQWPATLVQPVGSPLSLECTVEGTSNPNLYWYRQAAGRGLQLLFYSVGIGQISSEVPQNLSASRPQDRQFILSSKKLLLSDSGFYLCAWSEGSGANVLTFGAGSRLTVL.

V and J are TRBV28 and TRBJ1-2; no firm D call. The ends were cut back, 6 bases at V and 8 bases at J, with 19 bases in the middle. The germline V gene has CDR1 MDHEN and CDR2 SYDVKM. The CDR3 is 14 residues long. CDR3 loop: CASRPPTDVLGYTF. The DNA of the CDR3 is TGTGCCAGCAGGCCCCCAACGGACGTTCTAGGCTACACCTTC.

V and J are TRBV6-2 or TRBV6-3 and TRBJ1-2; D gene unclear. This CDR3 has 13 residues. From germline, CDR1 is MNHEY and CDR2 SVGEGT. V gave up 8 bases and J gave up 4 bases, with 14 bases separating them. The CDR3 sequence is CASLDCALYGYTF. CDR3 nucleotide sequence: TGTGCCAGCCTAGACTGTGCCCTCTATGGCTACACCTTC.

This clonotype was counted a few times. The chain carries TRBV6-2 or TRBV6-3 and TRBJ2-7, with 7 bases lining up with TRBD1. The J segment lost 5 bases and the V segment lost 5 bases, leaving 9 bases of the junction unmatched. The CDR3 contains 14 residues. Per the germline V gene, CDR1 is MNHEY and CDR2 is SVGEGT. Written as DNA, the CDR3 is TGTGCCAGCAGTCTACAGGGGTTATTCGACGAGCAGTACTTC. Its translation: CASSLQGLFDEQYF.

The chain joins TRBV9 to TRBJ1-2, with TRBD1 as a possible D gene (5 bases). Germline assignment: CDR1 SGDLS and CDR2 YYNGEE. V was clipped by 0 bases and J by 8 bases, with 17 bases between them. The CDR3 runs to 15 residues. CDR3 amino acids: CASSVGPGQGEGYTF. As DNA, the CDR3 is TGTGCCAGCAGCGTAGGGCCCGGTCAGGGTGAAGGCTACACCTTC.